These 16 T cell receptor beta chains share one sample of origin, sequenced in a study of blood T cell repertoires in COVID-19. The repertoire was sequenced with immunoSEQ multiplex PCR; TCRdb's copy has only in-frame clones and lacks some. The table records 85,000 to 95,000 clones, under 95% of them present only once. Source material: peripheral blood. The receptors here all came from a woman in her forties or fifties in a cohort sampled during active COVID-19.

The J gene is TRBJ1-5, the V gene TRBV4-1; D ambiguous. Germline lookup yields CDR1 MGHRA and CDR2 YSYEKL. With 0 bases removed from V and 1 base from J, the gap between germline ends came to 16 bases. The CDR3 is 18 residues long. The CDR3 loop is CASSQDPTGVRSNQPQHF. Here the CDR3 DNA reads TGCGCCAGCAGCCAAGATCCAACGGGAGTAAGGAGCAATCAGCCCCAGCATTTT.

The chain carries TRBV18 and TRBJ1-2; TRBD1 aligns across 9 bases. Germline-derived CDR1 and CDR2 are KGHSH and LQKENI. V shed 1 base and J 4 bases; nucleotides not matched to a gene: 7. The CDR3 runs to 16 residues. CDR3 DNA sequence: TGTGCCAGCTCACCACAGACGGACAGGGGATCCTATGGCTACACCTTC. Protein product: CASSPQTDRGSYGYTF.

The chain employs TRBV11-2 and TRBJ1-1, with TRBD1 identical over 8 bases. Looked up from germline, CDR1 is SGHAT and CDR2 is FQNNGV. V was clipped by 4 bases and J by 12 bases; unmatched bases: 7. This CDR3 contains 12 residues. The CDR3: CASSSGQGWSFF. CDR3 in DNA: TGTGCCAGCAGCTCAGGACAGGGTTGGTCTTTCTTT.

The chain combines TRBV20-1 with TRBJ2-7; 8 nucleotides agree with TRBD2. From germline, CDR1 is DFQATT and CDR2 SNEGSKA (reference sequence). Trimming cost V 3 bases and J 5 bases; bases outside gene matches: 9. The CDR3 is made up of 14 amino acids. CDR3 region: CSASASSGSDEQYF. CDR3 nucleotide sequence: TGCAGTGCTAGTGCTTCTAGCGGGTCTGACGAGCAGTACTTC.

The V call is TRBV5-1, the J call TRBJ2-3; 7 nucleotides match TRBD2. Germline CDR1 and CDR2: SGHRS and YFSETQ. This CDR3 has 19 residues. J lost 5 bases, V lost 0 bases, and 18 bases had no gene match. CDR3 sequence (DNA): TGCGCCAGCAGCTTGGGGGCTAGCGGAGACCCTAGGGTCGGAGATACGCAGTATTTT. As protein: CASSLGASGDPRVGDTQYF.

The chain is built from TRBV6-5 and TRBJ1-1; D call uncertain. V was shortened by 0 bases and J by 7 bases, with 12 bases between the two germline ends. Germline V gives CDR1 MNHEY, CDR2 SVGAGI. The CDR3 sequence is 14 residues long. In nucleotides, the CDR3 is TGTGCCAGCAGTTACTCTATTGGGCAGGATGAAGCTTTCTTT. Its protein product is CASSYSIGQDEAFF.

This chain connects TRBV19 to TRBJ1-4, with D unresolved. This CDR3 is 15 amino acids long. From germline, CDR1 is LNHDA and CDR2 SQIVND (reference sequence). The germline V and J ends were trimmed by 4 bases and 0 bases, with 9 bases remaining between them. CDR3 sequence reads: CASSREAATNEKLFF. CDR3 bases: TGTGCCAGTAGTAGGGAGGCAGCAACTAATGAAAAACTGTTTTTT.

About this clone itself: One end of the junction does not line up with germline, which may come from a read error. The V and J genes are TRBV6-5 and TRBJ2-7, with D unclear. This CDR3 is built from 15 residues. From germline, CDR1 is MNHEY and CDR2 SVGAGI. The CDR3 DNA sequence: TGTGCCACCAGTATGAGTGGCGGTAATTACTACGAGCAGTACTTC. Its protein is CATSMSGGNYYEQYF.

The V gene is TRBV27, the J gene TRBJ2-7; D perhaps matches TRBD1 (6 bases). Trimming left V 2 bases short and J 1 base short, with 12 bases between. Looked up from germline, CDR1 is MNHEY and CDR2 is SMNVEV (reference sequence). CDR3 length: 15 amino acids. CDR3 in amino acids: CASSLAGQSSYEQYF. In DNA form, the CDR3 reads TGTGCCAGCAGTTTAGCCGGACAGTCATCCTACGAGCAGTACTTC.

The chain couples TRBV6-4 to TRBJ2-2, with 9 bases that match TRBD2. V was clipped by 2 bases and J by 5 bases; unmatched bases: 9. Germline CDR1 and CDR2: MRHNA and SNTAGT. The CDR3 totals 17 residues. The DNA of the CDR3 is TGTGCCAGCAGTGACAATAGCGGGGGCCATCGGACCGGGGAGCTGTTTTTT. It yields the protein CASSDNSGGHRTGELFF.

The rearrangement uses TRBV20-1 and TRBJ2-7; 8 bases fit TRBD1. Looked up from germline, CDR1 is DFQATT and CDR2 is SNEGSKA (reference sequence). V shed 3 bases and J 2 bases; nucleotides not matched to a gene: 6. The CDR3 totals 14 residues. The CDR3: CSASARDRTYEQYF. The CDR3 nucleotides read TGCAGTGCTAGTGCCCGGGACAGGACCTACGAGCAGTACTTC.

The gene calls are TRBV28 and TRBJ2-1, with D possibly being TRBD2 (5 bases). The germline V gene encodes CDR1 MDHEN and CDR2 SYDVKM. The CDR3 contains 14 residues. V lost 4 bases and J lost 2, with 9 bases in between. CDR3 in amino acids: CASSSTGAYNEQFF. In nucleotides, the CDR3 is TGTGCCAGCAGTTCCACCGGGGCCTACAATGAGCAGTTCTTC.

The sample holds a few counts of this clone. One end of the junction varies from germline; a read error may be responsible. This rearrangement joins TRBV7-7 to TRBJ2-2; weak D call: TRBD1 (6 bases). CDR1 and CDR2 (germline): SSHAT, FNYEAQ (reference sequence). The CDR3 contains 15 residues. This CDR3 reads CASSLDSANTGELFF. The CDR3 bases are TGTGCTAGCAGCCTGGACAGCGCGAACACCGGGGAGCTGTTTTTT.

The DNA of the CDR3 is TGTGCCAGCAGCTTGGAAGCAGGGAGGCCTTGGAACATTCAGTACTTC. Translated, it gives CASSLEAGRPWNIQYF. The rearrangement uses TRBV5-6 and TRBJ2-4, with D maybe TRBD2 (6 bases). This CDR3 comprises 16 residues. The V gene's germline CDR1 is SGHDT and CDR2 YYEEEE. The germline V and J ends were trimmed by 0 bases and 7 bases, with 17 bases remaining between them.

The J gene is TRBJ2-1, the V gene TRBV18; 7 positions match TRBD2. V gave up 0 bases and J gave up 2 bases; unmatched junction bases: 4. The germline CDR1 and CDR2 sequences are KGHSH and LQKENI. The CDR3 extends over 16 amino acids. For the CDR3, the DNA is TGTGCCAGCTCACCACCGGTTGGGGGGGCCTACAATGAGCAGTTCTTC. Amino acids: CASSPPVGGAYNEQFF.

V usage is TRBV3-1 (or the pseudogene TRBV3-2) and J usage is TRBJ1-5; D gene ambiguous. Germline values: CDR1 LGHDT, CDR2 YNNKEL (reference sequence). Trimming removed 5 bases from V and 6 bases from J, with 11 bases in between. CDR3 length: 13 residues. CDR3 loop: CASSSATSQPQHF. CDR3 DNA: TGTGCCAGCAGCAGCGCCACGAGTCAGCCCCAGCATTTT.